The 13 T cell receptor beta chains below come from one sample, sequenced in a study of shared clonotypes between healthy human individuals. Positively selected for CCR7, the CD45RO-negative cells used as naive CD8 cells excluded terminally differentiated effector memory CD45RA+ cells. Repertoires were generated with immunoSEQ multiplex PCR, while TCRdb's copy carries only in-frame clones and drops some. Of about 600,000 clones in the sample, less than 97% are singletons; the top ten hold 0.11%. The specimen sequenced was naive CD8+ T cells sorted from blood. These receptors came from a young woman in good health.

Only one count was recorded for this clone. The gene calls are TRBV19 and TRBJ1-1; 7 positions match TRBD1. Germline V CDR1 and CDR2: LNHDA, SQIVND (reference sequence). CDR3 length: 15 amino acids. V was pared by 6 bases and J by 5 bases, with 12 bases of the junction left unmatched. CDR3 sequence: CASSLHLGGATEAFF. The CDR3 bases are TGTGCCAGTAGCCTGCACTTAGGGGGCGCGACTGAAGCTTTCTTT.

The CDR3 is CASSHFRTSGNTIYF. The DNA for the CDR3 is TGCGCCAGCAGCCATTTTCGGACCTCTGGAAACACCATATATTTT. This chain links TRBV4-1 with TRBJ1-3; D uncertain. V was clipped by 3 bases and J by 0 bases, with 9 bases between them. This CDR3 contains 15 residues. Germline V gene sequence: CDR1 MGHRA, CDR2 YSYEKL.

In its sample, this clone was seen once. The V and J genes are TRBV15 and TRBJ2-3; 8 nucleotides match TRBD1. This CDR3 has 17 residues. Per germline, CDR1 LNHNV and CDR2 YYDKDF (reference sequence). V shed 2 bases and J 4 bases; nucleotides not matched to a gene: 11. The CDR3 nucleotides read TGTGCCACCAGCAGAAAGGCGGACAGGGCCGGGTCAGATACGCAGTATTTT. Translating it yields CATSRKADRAGSDTQYF.

The chain has TRBV15 and TRBJ2-1, with 12 nucleotides matching TRBD2. CDR3 length: 20 residues. Germline V gene sequence: CDR1 LNHNV, CDR2 YYDKDF (reference sequence). Trimming took 5 bases from V and 0 from J; bases not matched to a gene: 14. As DNA, the CDR3 is TGTGCCACCAGCCTCCCCCGGGGTCTAGCGGGAGGGAGCTCCTACAATGAGCAGTTCTTC. This translates into CATSLPRGLAGGSSYNEQFF.

This clone was picked up one time. The chain recombines TRBV19 with TRBJ2-2; D unclear. The CDR3 length is 13 residues. Trimming cost V 7 bases and J 6 bases, with 12 bases left between them. Germline V gene lookup returns CDR1 LNHDA and CDR2 SQIVND (reference sequence). The DNA of the CDR3 is TGTGCCAGTAATGAAGGGATTCCCGGGGAGCTGTTTTTT. Amino acids: CASNEGIPGELFF.

CDR3: CASSLSGRASHEQFF. The CDR3 DNA follows: TGTGCCAGCAGCTTGAGCGGGAGGGCCTCTCATGAGCAGTTCTTC. The chain carries TRBV6-4 and TRBJ2-1, with 10 nucleotides matching TRBD2. Germline CDR1 and CDR2: MRHNA and SNTAGT. There are 15 residues in the CDR3. J gave up 8 bases and V 6 bases, and 10 bases lay outside the gene matches.

The chain carries TRBV6-5 and TRBJ2-7; no reliable D call. Germline loops: CDR1 MNHEY, CDR2 SVGAGI. Trimming pared 0 bases from V and 4 bases from J, leaving 16 bases between. This CDR3 spans 16 amino acids. The CDR3 DNA reads TGTGCCAGCAGTTACTCGATAGGAACCATTTGGTACGAGCAGTACTTC. Translated, it gives CASSYSIGTIWYEQYF.

This clone has just one count. V gene TRBV7-6 combines with J gene TRBJ2-3; D not certain. This CDR3 region has 17 residues. V was cut by 4 bases and J by 4 bases, with 21 bases left in between. Germline V gene lookup returns CDR1 SGHVS and CDR2 FNYEAQ. In DNA, the CDR3 is TGTGCCAGCAGCTCCCCGTCGGCACCCGGCCAGCCAGATACGCAGTATTTT. It translates to CASSSPSAPGQPDTQYF.

The chain employs TRBV9 and TRBJ1-2; the D gene is possibly TRBD1 (5 bases). Germline CDR1 and CDR2: SGDLS and YYNGEE. Deletions cut 3 bases from V and 4 bases from J, with 16 bases between. CDR3 length: 15 residues. CDR3 nucleotides: TGTGCCAGCAGCGCCGTTGGGGGAACGGCCTATGGCTACACCTTC. Protein sequence: CASSAVGGTAYGYTF. The whole variable domain, filled in from reference TRBV9 and TRBJ1-2, reads DSGVTQTPKHLITATGQRVTLRCSPRSGDLSVYWYQQSLDQGLQFLIQYYNGEERAKGNILERFSAQQFPDLHSELNLSSLELGDSALYFCASSAVGGTAYGYTFGSGTRLTVV.

This chain uses TRBV6-5 with TRBJ2-1; perhaps TRBD2 as D (6 bases). Germline V gene data show CDR1 as MNHEY and CDR2 as SVGAGI. This CDR3 comprises 15 residues. Trimming shortened V by 7 bases and J by 3 bases, and 16 bases separated the two germline ends. DNA for the CDR3: TGTGCCAGCACCCGAGGGGACTTCGGCTACAATGAGCAGTTCTTC. Translating it yields CASTRGDFGYNEQFF.

The chain recombines TRBV5-1 with TRBJ2-5; no clear D. The ends were cut back, 4 bases at V and 5 bases at J, with 12 bases in the middle. The CDR3 loop spans 13 amino acids. In germline, CDR1 is SGHRS, CDR2 YFSETQ. The CDR3 DNA reads TGCGCCAGCAGCGTGACGGCCGCCGAGACCCAGTACTTC. It translates to CASSVTAAETQYF.

A note on this clone: Other nucleotide sequences in the sample specify the same CDR3. The V gene is TRBV7-8, the J gene TRBJ2-7; D uncertain. The V end was cut by 1 base, the J end by 5 bases, with 3 bases between. Per the germline V gene, CDR1 is SGHVS and CDR2 is FQNEAQ. This CDR3 is 11 amino acids long. CDR3 in amino acids: CASSLVHEQYF. The CDR3 bases are TGTGCCAGCAGCTTAGTCCACGAGCAGTACTTC.

The rearrangement uses TRBV28 and TRBJ1-5; 7 nucleotides line up with TRBD1. The CDR3 extends over 18 amino acids. Trimming took 4 bases from V and 0 from J; bases not matched to a gene: 12. Germline V gene lookup returns CDR1 MDHEN and CDR2 SYDVKM. The CDR3 here is CASSSSPGQFYSNQPQHF. For the CDR3, the DNA is TGTGCCAGCAGTTCCTCACCGGGACAGTTTTATAGCAATCAGCCCCAGCATTTT.